A single sample gave rise to the 18 T cell receptor beta chains below, sequenced in a study of siplizumab effects on memory and regulatory T cells. Generated by immunoSEQ multiplex PCR, the TCRdb table keeps only in-frame clones and is missing some. Here the sample spans about 120,000 clones, roughly 89% being singletons. Material: CD4+ T cells sorted from blood. The source of these receptors is a human donor in good health.

This chain uses TRBV6-1 with TRBJ2-1, with a possible D match to TRBD2 (5 bases). This CDR3 spans 15 amino acids. Germline lookup yields CDR1 MNHNS and CDR2 SASEGT. Deletions cut 4 bases from V and 0 bases from J, with 10 bases between. The DNA for the CDR3 is TGTGCCAGCAGTGTCGAGGGTACCTCCTACAATGAGCAGTTCTTC. It translates to CASSVEGTSYNEQFF.

The chain joins TRBV18 to TRBJ2-7; D assignment may be TRBD1 or TRBD2 (5 bases each). The CDR3 contains 16 residues. Germline CDR1 KGHSH, CDR2 LQKENI. V gave up 6 bases and J gave up 2 bases, with 20 bases separating them. The DNA for the CDR3 is TGTGCCAGCTCCCAAAGGGGACGGGTAACGACCTACGAGCAGTACTTC. It is translated as CASSQRGRVTTYEQYF.

The V call is TRBV5-6, the J call TRBJ2-2; possibly TRBD1 or TRBD2 for D (6 bases each). V lost 3 bases to trimming and J lost 5 bases, with 11 bases between them. This CDR3 has 14 residues. CDR1 is SGHDT, CDR2 YYEEEE, per germline. The CDR3 DNA sequence: TGTGCCAGCAGCTGGGGGGCAGGTACCGGGGAGCTGTTTTTT. As protein: CASSWGAGTGELFF. The full variable domain, its missing parts supplied by reference TRBV5-6 and TRBJ2-2, is DAGVTQSPTHLIKTRGQQVTLRCSPKSGHDTVSWYQQALGQGPQFIFQYYEEEERQRGNFPDRFSGHQFPNYSSELNVNALLLGDSALYLCASSWGAGTGELFFGEGSRLTVL.

V gene TRBV12-5 combines with J gene TRBJ1-5; TRBD1 matches at 8 bases. J lost 0 bases, V lost 1 base, and 14 bases had no gene match. This CDR3 is 20 amino acids long. Germline values: CDR1 LGHNT, CDR2 FRNRAP. The CDR3 reads CASGLATRTGNPYSNQPQHF. CDR3 in DNA: TGTGCTAGTGGTTTGGCCACCAGGACAGGGAACCCTTATAGCAATCAGCCCCAGCATTTT.

The chain links TRBV5-1 to TRBJ2-1; tentatively, D is TRBD2 (6 bases). Per the germline V gene, CDR1 is SGHRS and CDR2 is YFSETQ. The V gene lost 3 bases and the J gene lost 7 bases, with 14 bases spanning the gap. CDR3 size: 14 residues. The CDR3 bases are TGCGCCAGCAGCTCGGGACTCGGGAGTAATGAGCAGTTCTTC. Residues: CASSSGLGSNEQFF.

The chain couples TRBV6-4 to TRBJ1-1; TRBD1 matches at 11 bases. This CDR3 is built from 16 residues. CDR1 is MRHNA, CDR2 SNTAGT, per germline. V lost 0 bases to trimming and J lost 4 bases; unmatched junction nucleotides: 4. The CDR3 spells CASSDSPGQGVTEAFF. CDR3 DNA: TGTGCCAGCAGTGACTCTCCGGGACAGGGGGTCACTGAAGCTTTCTTT.

The chain joins TRBV10-2 to TRBJ2-7, with TRBD2 matching 8 bases. V shed 2 bases, J shed 7 bases, and the junction held 13 bases outside the gene matches. Germline assignment: CDR1 WSHSY and CDR2 SAAADI. CDR3 length equals 16 residues. DNA of the CDR3: TGCGCCAGCAGTGAGGGGGTGAGCGGGAGTAAGAGTGAGCAGTACTTC. This gives the protein CASSEGVSGSKSEQYF.

The chain combines TRBV7-2 with TRBJ2-5, with 14 bases identical to TRBD2. V shed 4 bases and J 5 bases; nucleotides not matched to a gene: 6. CDR3 length equals 16 residues. Germline CDR1 and CDR2: SGHTA and FQGNSA. The CDR3 DNA sequence: TGTGCCAGCAGCTCGGGACTAGCGGGAGTAGGGGAGACCCAGTACTTC. This sequence encodes CASSSGLAGVGETQYF.

The chain recombines TRBV6-1 with TRBJ2-7; D is unclear. Trimming removed 2 bases at V and 3 bases at J, with 2 bases between. CDR1 MNHNS and CDR2 SASEGT come from the germline V gene. CDR3 length equals 11 residues. The CDR3 here is CASSELYEQYF. CDR3 sequence (DNA): TGTGCCAGCAGTGAACTCTACGAGCAGTACTTC.

The V gene is TRBV18, the J gene TRBJ1-5, with 8 bases lining up with TRBD1. The V gene end was trimmed by 6 bases and the J gene end by 5 bases; junction bases not matched to a gene: 6. The CDR3 has 14 residues. Germline CDR1 and CDR2: KGHSH and LQKENI. In nucleotides, the CDR3 is TGTGCCAGCTCCAGGACAGGGAGCGATCAGCCCCAGCATTTT. Protein sequence: CASSRTGSDQPQHF.

This chain links TRBV6-1 with TRBJ1-1; D is uncertain. With 8 bases removed from V and 2 bases from J, the gap between germline ends came to 12 bases. This CDR3 is 13 amino acids long. Germline V gene sequence: CDR1 MNHNS, CDR2 SASEGT. CDR3 sequence (DNA): TGTGCCAGCCCCCGAAACAGAAACACTGAAGCTTTCTTT. Translation: CASPRNRNTEAFF.

The chain combines TRBV7-9 with TRBJ2-1; 9 bases are shared with TRBD2. The V gene end was trimmed by 6 bases and the J gene end by 6 bases; junction bases not matched to a gene: 9. CDR3 length: 15 amino acids. The germline gives CDR1 SEHNR, CDR2 FQNEAQ (reference sequence). CDR3 nucleotides: TGTGCCAGCAGAAGGCTAGCGGGGAGTCTCAATGAGCAGTTCTTC. It yields the protein CASRRLAGSLNEQFF.

The rearrangement links TRBV28 to TRBJ2-7, with D possibly TRBD2 on 7 matching bases. Germline CDR1 reads MDHEN; CDR2 reads SYDVKM. Deletions cut 7 bases from V and 5 bases from J, with 21 bases between. The CDR3 sequence is 15 residues long. CDR3 in DNA: TGTGCCAGCAAGGGGGGGGGCAGGGGTCCCCACGAGCAGTACTTC. Amino acid sequence: CASKGGGRGPHEQYF.

The chain employs TRBV30 and TRBJ2-3; D not resolved. The V and J ends lost 5 bases and 4 bases respectively, with 10 bases between them. The germline V gene has CDR1 GTSNPN and CDR2 SVGIG (reference sequence). This CDR3 has 12 amino acids. CDR3 nucleotide sequence: TGTGCCTGGGGGGTGAAGGCAGATACGCAGTATTTT. It yields the protein CAWGVKADTQYF.

The chain couples TRBV6-5 to TRBJ2-7, with a weak D call TRBD1 (6 bases). The CDR3 has 14 amino acids. Germline CDR1 reads MNHEY; CDR2 reads SVGAGI. V shed 2 bases and J shed 0 bases, with 8 bases lying between them. The CDR3 bases are TGTGCCAGCAGTTACAGGGGGAGCTCCTACGAGCAGTACTTC. Translated, it gives CASSYRGSSYEQYF.

Note on this clone: The same CDR3 arises from other DNA sequences in this sample as well. The chain links TRBV2 to TRBJ1-5; D is unresolved. Germline V gene lookup returns CDR1 SNHLY and CDR2 FYNNEI. The CDR3 is 15 amino acids. The germline V and J ends were trimmed by 5 bases and 7 bases, with 18 bases remaining between them. This CDR3 is CASSNIRVSGQPQHF. The CDR3 nucleotides read TGTGCCAGCAGTAACATACGTGTATCGGGACAGCCCCAGCATTTT.

The J gene is TRBJ1-2, the V gene TRBV11-2, with a possible D match to TRBD1 (6 bases). Germline values: CDR1 SGHAT, CDR2 FQNNGV. With 5 bases removed from V and 3 bases from J, the gap between germline ends came to 10 bases. The CDR3 totals 13 residues. The CDR3 coding sequence is TGTGCCAGCAGCCCCTCAGGGGACTATGGCTACACCTTC. Its protein product is CASSPSGDYGYTF.

The rearrangement joins TRBV7-9 to TRBJ2-3; 11 positions match TRBD2. The junction had 13 bases not matched to a gene; V was cut back by 3 bases and J by 2 bases. The CDR3 has 19 amino acids. Germline V gene sequence: CDR1 SEHNR, CDR2 FQNEAQ (reference sequence). The CDR3 region has the DNA TGTGCCAGCAGCTTTGGGAACCTCGGGACTAGCGGACACACAGATACGCAGTATTTT. Translating it yields CASSFGNLGTSGHTDTQYF.